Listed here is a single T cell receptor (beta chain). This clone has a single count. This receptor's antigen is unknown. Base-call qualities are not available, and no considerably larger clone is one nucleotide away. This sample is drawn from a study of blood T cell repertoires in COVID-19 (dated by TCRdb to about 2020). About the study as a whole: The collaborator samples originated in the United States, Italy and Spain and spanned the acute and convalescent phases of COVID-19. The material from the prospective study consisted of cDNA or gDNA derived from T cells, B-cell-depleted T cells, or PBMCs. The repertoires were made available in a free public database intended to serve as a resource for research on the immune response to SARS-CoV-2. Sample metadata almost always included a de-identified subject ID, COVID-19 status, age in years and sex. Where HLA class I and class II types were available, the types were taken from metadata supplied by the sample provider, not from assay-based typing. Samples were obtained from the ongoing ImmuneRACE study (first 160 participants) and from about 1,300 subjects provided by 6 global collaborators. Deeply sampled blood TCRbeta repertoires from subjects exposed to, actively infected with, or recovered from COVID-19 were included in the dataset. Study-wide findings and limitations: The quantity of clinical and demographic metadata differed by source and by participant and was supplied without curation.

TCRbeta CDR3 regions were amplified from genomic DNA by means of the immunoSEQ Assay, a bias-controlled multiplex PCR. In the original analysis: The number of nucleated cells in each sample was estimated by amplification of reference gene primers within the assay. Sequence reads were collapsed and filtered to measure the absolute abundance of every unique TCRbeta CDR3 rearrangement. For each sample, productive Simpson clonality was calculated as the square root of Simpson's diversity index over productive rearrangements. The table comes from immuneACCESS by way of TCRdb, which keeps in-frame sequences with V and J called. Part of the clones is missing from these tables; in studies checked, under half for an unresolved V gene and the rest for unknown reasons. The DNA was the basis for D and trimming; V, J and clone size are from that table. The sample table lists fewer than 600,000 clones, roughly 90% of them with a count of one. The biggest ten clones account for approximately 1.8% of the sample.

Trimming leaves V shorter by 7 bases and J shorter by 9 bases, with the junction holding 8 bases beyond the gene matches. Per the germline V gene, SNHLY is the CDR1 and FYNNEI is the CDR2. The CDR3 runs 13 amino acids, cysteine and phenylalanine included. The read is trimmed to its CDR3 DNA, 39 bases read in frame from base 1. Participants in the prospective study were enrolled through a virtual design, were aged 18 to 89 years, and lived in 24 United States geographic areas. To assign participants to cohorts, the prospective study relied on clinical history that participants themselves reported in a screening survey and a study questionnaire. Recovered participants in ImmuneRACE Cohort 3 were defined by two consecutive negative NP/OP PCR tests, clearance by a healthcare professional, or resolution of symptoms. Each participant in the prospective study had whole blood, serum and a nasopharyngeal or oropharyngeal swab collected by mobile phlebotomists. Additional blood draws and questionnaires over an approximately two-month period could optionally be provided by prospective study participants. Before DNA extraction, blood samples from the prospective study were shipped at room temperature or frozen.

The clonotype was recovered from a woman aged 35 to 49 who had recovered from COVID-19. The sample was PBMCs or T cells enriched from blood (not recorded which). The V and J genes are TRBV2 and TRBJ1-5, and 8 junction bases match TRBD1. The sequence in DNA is TGTGCCAGCATGGGACAGGCCAGCGGGCCCCAGCATTTT. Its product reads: CASMGQASGPQHF.